A single sample is the source of the 9 T cell receptor beta chains below, sequenced in a study of PD-L1 blockade in urothelial cancer. Clones were read by immunoSEQ multiplex PCR, and TCRdb kept only the in-frame ones, dropping some. This sample yields about 27,000 clones, of which more than 70% are seen a single time; about 1.5% belongs to the top ten. Regarding time point: peripheral blood 6 weeks after treatment start. This material consisted of PBMCs, taken around atezolizumab (anti-PD-L1) treatment. These receptors were collected from a man in his sixties or seventies with urothelial cancer.

The gene calls are TRBV23-1 and TRBJ1-5; 7 nucleotides align to TRBD1. TRBV23-1 is an open reading frame, and its role is uncertain. The CDR3 length is 16 residues. Germline trimming cut 7 bases from V and 0 bases from J; bases unmatched to any gene: 9. The CDR3 sequence: CASTLGQPNSNQPQHF. The CDR3 coding sequence is TGCGCCAGCACCTTGGGACAGCCAAATAGCAATCAGCCCCAGCATTTT.

The genes are TRBV27 and TRBJ1-1; 7 nucleotides align to TRBD1. CDR1 MNHEY and CDR2 SMNVEV come from the germline V gene (reference sequence). The V and J ends lost 0 bases and 4 bases, in that order; junction bases with no gene match: 2. The CDR3 runs 14 residues. Here the CDR3 DNA reads TGTGCCAGCAGTTTATCGACAGGGAGCACTGAAGCTTTCTTT. Translation: CASSLSTGSTEAFF.

V and J are TRBV4-3 and TRBJ2-3, with D maybe TRBD2 (5 bases). The CDR3 has 16 amino acids. Germline CDR1 and CDR2: LGHNA and YSLEER. V was pared by 4 bases and J by 0 bases, with 14 bases between. The CDR3 nucleotides read TGCGCCAGCAGCCTAGCGACGGGTCCCAGCACAGATACGCAGTATTTT. This sequence encodes CASSLATGPSTDTQYF.

This chain uses TRBV6-5 with TRBJ2-1; D gene ambiguous. The germline CDR1 and CDR2 sequences are MNHEY and SVGAGI. The CDR3 covers 13 residues. Trimming removed 0 bases from V and 7 bases from J, with 7 bases in between. The CDR3 is CASSYSPTNEQFF. For the CDR3, the DNA is TGTGCCAGCAGTTACTCGCCTACTAATGAGCAGTTCTTC.

The chain carries TRBV27 and TRBJ2-5, with TRBD2 identical over 10 bases. The CDR3 runs to 15 residues. Germline CDR1 is MNHEY and CDR2 is SMNVEV (reference sequence). The junction had 2 bases not matched to a gene; V was cut back by 2 bases and J by 2 bases. The CDR3 DNA follows: TGTGCCAGCAGTTTACTAGCGGGAGCTCAAGAGACCCAGTACTTC. Amino acid sequence: CASSLLAGAQETQYF.

The chain has TRBV9 and TRBJ2-2, with TRBD1 matching 7 bases. CDR1 is SGDLS and CDR2 is YYNGEE in the germline V gene. The V and J ends lost 5 bases and 2 bases, in that order; junction bases with no gene match: 21. The CDR3 is 20 residues long. CDR3 nucleotides: TGTGCCAGCAGTGTGCAGGGACAGATTCACGGTAGGAGAAACACCGGGGAGCTGTTTTTT. This gives the protein CASSVQGQIHGRRNTGELFF.

V gene TRBV6-5 combines with J gene TRBJ1-1; D possibly corresponds to TRBD1 (5 bases). The germline V gene has CDR1 MNHEY and CDR2 SVGAGI. Trimming took 2 bases from V and 1 from J, leaving 8 bases between them. There are 14 residues in the CDR3. This CDR3 is CASSYGAANTEAFF. CDR3 sequence (DNA): TGTGCCAGCAGTTACGGGGCGGCGAACACTGAAGCTTTCTTT.

The rearrangement joins TRBV4-3 to TRBJ2-1; a possible D gene is TRBD2 (6 bases). Germline V CDR1 and CDR2: LGHNA, YSLEER. The V gene lost 0 bases and the J gene lost 6 bases, with 15 bases spanning the gap. The CDR3 totals 16 residues. The CDR3 here is CASSQDPESGANEQFF. The CDR3, as DNA: TGCGCCAGCAGCCAAGATCCGGAATCGGGAGCCAATGAGCAGTTCTTC.

The CDR3 sequence: CASSSGRAGGLPQYF. The CDR3 DNA follows: TGTGCCAGCAGCTCGGGTCGAGCGGGAGGGCTTCCGCAGTATTTT. V usage is TRBV7-2 and J usage is TRBJ2-3, with 10 bases matching TRBD2. Germline V CDR1 and CDR2: SGHTA, FQGNSA. V was pared by 4 bases and J by 10 bases, with 11 bases of the junction left unmatched. There are 15 residues in the CDR3.